This TCR beta chain is drawn from a study of blood T cell repertoires in COVID-19. Trimming took 6 bases from V and 10 from J, leaving 17 bases between them. The CDR3 runs 13 residues. CDR1 is ENHRY and CDR2 is SYGVKD in the germline V gene. The method was immunoSEQ multiplex PCR; TCRdb's version includes in-frame clones alone and lacks a portion of them. The repertoire holds some 220,000 clones, with about 80% as singletons. The source is a woman under 40 who had recovered from COVID-19. The V and J genes are TRBV10-3 and TRBJ2-3; weak D call: TRBD2 (5 bases). Source material: peripheral blood. The CDR3 DNA is TGTGCCATCAGCCCATTACTGGAGGAGGCGCAGTATTTT. Its translation is CAISPLLEEAQYF.